The clone carrying this TCR beta chain came up a few times. This sample was taken from a study of response to subunit inactivated influenza vaccine. One entry per CDR3 protein, called by TCRdb with MiXCR from the RT-PCR reads. The sample lists about 700,000 distinct CDR3 sequences, over 11% occurring once. The length of the CDR3 is 16 residues. Germline CDR1 MNHEY, CDR2 SVGEGT. The V segment lost 6 bases and the J segment 4 bases; nucleotides outside the gene matches: 10. The specimen comprised PBMCs from blood, sampled roughly 15 days before vaccination. The rearrangement uses TRBV6-2 or TRBV6-3 and TRBJ2-7; TRBD2 matches 12 bases. The source is a man over 45 who received an inactivated influenza vaccine. In DNA, the CDR3 is TGTGCCAGCAGAACTCGGACTAGCGGGGCTTATTACGAGCAGTACTTC. Amino acids: CASRTRTSGAYYEQYF.